These 14 T cell receptor beta chains originate from one sample sequenced in a study of molecular identifiers for immune sequencing clone quantification. MiXCR was run by TCRdb on the PCR reads, yielding one entry per CDR3 protein. The sample carries some 320,000 distinct CDR3 sequences, about a quarter recorded once. Sequencing input: naive CD8+ T cells from blood, with Jurkat cell RNA spiked in. Subset of the sample: FACS-sorted CD8+CD4-CCR7+CD45RA+ naive T cells. These receptors all come from a human donor in good health. Some libraries in this study had Jurkat cell RNA spiked in.

Comment on this clonotype: The junction and the germline gene differ at one end; a read error may be behind it. The chain is built from TRBV11-2 and TRBJ2-5; TRBD2 aligns across 9 bases. Germline assignment: CDR1 SGHAT and CDR2 FQNNGV. This CDR3 contains 14 residues. The CDR3 protein is CASSLTAGQREESF. CDR3 in DNA: TGTGCCAGCAGCTTAACCGCGGGACAGCGGGAGGAGTCCTTC.

The chain uses TRBV6-2 or TRBV6-3 and TRBJ1-5, with 7 bases identical to TRBD1. CDR3 size: 15 residues. V lost 6 bases and J lost 0; bases outside the gene matches: 5. Germline values: CDR1 MNHEY, CDR2 SVGEGT. The CDR3 sequence is CASRPQGSSNQPQHF. CDR3 in DNA: TGTGCCAGCAGACCACAGGGGAGTAGCAATCAGCCCCAGCATTTT.

This clonotype was recorded many times. The chain carries TRBV28 and TRBJ1-1; unclear D gene. CDR1 and CDR2 (germline): MDHEN, SYDVKM. The CDR3 sequence is 15 residues long. V was clipped by 3 bases and J by 5 bases, with 16 bases between them. In DNA form, the CDR3 reads TGTGCCAGCAGTTTTTCAGCCGCCCCTGGGACTGAAGCTTTCTTT. Translation: CASSFSAAPGTEAFF.

This clonotype occurred many times. This chain connects TRBV19 to TRBJ2-7; 8 nucleotides align to TRBD1. The CDR3 length is 14 residues. Looked up from germline, CDR1 is LNHDA and CDR2 is SQIVND (reference sequence). With 4 bases clipped from V and 5 bases from J, the junction kept 7 bases outside the gene matches. This CDR3 reads CASSTPSTGDEQYF. The CDR3 nucleotides read TGTGCCAGTAGTACACCCTCGACAGGGGACGAGCAGTACTTC.

Regarding this clonotype: A much more abundant neighbour one base away suggests this may be a read error. This is likely a read error, given that the CDR3 carries no conserved phenylalanine or tryptophan at its end. The chain employs TRBV29-1 and TRBJ2-3, with D unresolved. Trimming took 4 bases from V and 2 from J, leaving 10 bases between them. Per germline, CDR1 SQVTM and CDR2 ANQGSEA. The CDR3 extends over 13 amino acids. Here the CDR3 DNA reads TGCAGCGTTGGAATAAGGAACACAGATACGCAGTATCTT. It codes for CSVGIRNTDTQYL.

The V gene is TRBV7-6, the J gene TRBJ2-1; D gene uncertain. The CDR3 is 15 residues long. V shed 1 base and J shed 2 bases, with 9 bases lying between them. Germline V CDR1 and CDR2: SGHVS, FNYEAQ. CDR3 coding DNA: TGTGCCAGCAGCTTAGGGGTACGGGCCTACAATGAGCAGTTCTTC. Residues: CASSLGVRAYNEQFF. The entire variable domain, with the rest obtained from reference TRBV7-6 and TRBJ2-1, is as follows: GAGVSQSPRYKVTKRGQDVALRCDPISGHVSLYWYRQALGQGPEFLTYFNYEAQQDKSGLPNDRFSAERPEGSISTLTIQRTEQRDSAMYRCASSLGVRAYNEQFFGPGTRLTVL.

As to this clonotype: This could be a read error, since a much larger clone is one nucleotide away. This chain joins TRBV29-1 and TRBJ2-2; D gene unclear. Germline CDR1 and CDR2: SQVTM and ANQGSEA. This CDR3 is built from 13 residues. Trimming took 0 bases from V and 1 from J, leaving 3 bases between them. CDR3 sequence (DNA): TGCAGCGTTGAAGACGGGAACACCGGGGAGCTGTTTTTT. Its protein product is CSVEDGNTGELFF.

This chain joins TRBV4-3 and TRBJ2-3; tentative D call: TRBD2 (5 bases). Trimming took 5 bases from V and 1 from J, leaving 16 bases between them. This CDR3 is 16 amino acids long. The germline CDR1 and CDR2 sequences are LGHNA and YSLEER. CDR3 in amino acids: CASSRRVEWGTDTQYF. The CDR3 nucleotides are TGCGCCAGCAGCAGGCGGGTAGAGTGGGGCACAGATACGCAGTATTTT.

Of note for this clonotype: A much larger clone differs by one base, so this may be a read error. This CDR3 reads CASSKDKVSGEQETQYF. Written as DNA, the CDR3 is TGTGCCAGCAGCAAGGATAAGGTTAGCGGGGAACAAGAGACCCAGTACTTC. J is TRBJ2-5 and V is TRBV21-1; TRBD2 is the table's D call, not checked against the DNA. TRBV21-1 is a pseudogene locus. The CDR3 loop spans 17 amino acids.

With regard to this clonotype: Given the absence of the conserved phenylalanine or tryptophan at the CDR3 end, a read error is likely. The V gene is TRBV6-2 or TRBV6-3, the J gene TRBJ2-1, with 15 bases matching TRBD2. Germline V gives CDR1 MNHEY, CDR2 SVGEGT. V trimming: 5 bases; J trimming: 10 bases; junction bases outside the gene matches: 6. The CDR3 length is 15 residues. Here the CDR3 reads CASSDIGTSGGEQFL. The CDR3 region has the DNA TGTGCCAGCAGTGATATCGGGACTAGCGGGGGGGAGCAGTTCCTC.

In the case of this clonotype: It may be a read error: a sequence one base away is much more abundant. The V and J genes are TRBV7-9 and TRBJ1-1, with D unresolved. This CDR3 region has 11 residues. Germline loops: CDR1 SEHNR, CDR2 FQNEAQ (reference sequence). V lost 4 bases and J lost 8, with 8 bases in between. The CDR3 spells CASSSFSEAFF. The DNA of the CDR3 is TGTGCCAGCAGCTCATTTTCAGAAGCTTTCTTT.

This rearrangement joins TRBV27 to TRBJ2-3, with TRBD2 matching 8 bases. This CDR3 contains 16 residues. CDR1 is MNHEY and CDR2 is SMNVEV in the germline V gene (reference sequence). The V segment lost 1 base and the J segment 2 bases; nucleotides outside the gene matches: 5. CDR3 nucleotide sequence: TGTGCCAGCAGTTTATATTCAGCGGGGGACACAGATACGCAGTATTTT. It translates to CASSLYSAGDTDTQYF.

Points on this clonotype: This clone may be a read error of a much larger clone one base away. This rearrangement joins TRBV13 to TRBJ2-3; possibly TRBD1 for D (6 bases). Germline V gene lookup returns CDR1 PRHDT and CDR2 FYEKMQ (reference sequence). This CDR3 region has 15 residues. Trimming left V 4 bases short and J 0 bases short, with 11 bases between. The CDR3 sequence: CASSSGTSSTDTQYF. The CDR3 bases are TGTGCCAGCAGCTCCGGGACATCTAGCACAGATACGCAGTATTTT.

There are a few counts of this clonotype. A much larger clone sits a single nucleotide away, making a read error possible. V and J are TRBV24-1 and TRBJ2-3; D is possibly TRBD2 (5 bases). Germline-derived CDR1 and CDR2 are KGHDR and SFDVKD. CDR3 length equals 12 residues. This CDR3 is CAASSGADTQYF. In nucleotides, the CDR3 is TGTGCCGCCAGCTCCGGGGCAGATACGCAGTATTTT.